This T cell receptor (beta chain) appears in the sequencing data of a study of T cell repertoires in cytomegalovirus infection. Study information: From public TCR beta signatures came an indication of both CMV infection and matching HLA type. Study-level findings and limits: Ex vivo responses were dominated by HLA-C-restricted CMV-specific TCR beta clonotypes. The cumulative frequency of public TCR beta families identified carriers of CMV plus the relevant HLA.

Each CDR3 protein is one row after TCRdb ran MiXCR on the reads. The sample yields 150,000 or so distinct CDR3 sequences, roughly 15% seen once. The CDR3 covers 15 residues. Per the germline V gene, CDR1 is LGHNT and CDR2 is FRNRAP. V dropped 5 bases and J dropped 3 bases, with 14 bases sitting between them. This clonotype came up a few times. The antigen remains unidentified. This receptor was identified in a human donor in good health (CMV status not recorded). Some clones in this sample may be carry-over from other donors' samples. Sequenced material: CD8+ T cells from PBMCs. The gene calls are TRBV12-5 and TRBJ2-1; weak D call: TRBD2 (7 bases). Here the CDR3 DNA reads TGTGCTAGTGGTCTAGGCGGGGGCAGCTACAATGAGCAGTTCTTC. Translated: CASGLGGGSYNEQFF. The full variable domain, its missing parts supplied by reference TRBV12-5 and TRBJ2-1, is DARVTQTPRHKVTEMGQEVTMRCQPILGHNTVFWYRQTMMQGLELLAYFRNRAPLDDSGMPKDRFSAEMPDATLATLKIQPSEPRDSAVYFCASGLGGGSYNEQFFGPGTRLTVL.